The 22 T cell receptor beta chains in this list originate from one sample, sequenced in a study of cytomegalovirus exposure and HLA in healthy donors. PCR amplification relied on 60 Vbeta primers (plus 13 Jbeta primers). Profiled with immunoSEQ multiplex PCR; TCRdb holds only in-frame clones, not every one. The sample consists of around 88,000 clones, approximately 72% of them appearing once. Specimen: PBMCs. These receptors were collected from a woman aged 40 to 50 in good health and CMV-seropositive.

The chain links TRBV6-4 to TRBJ2-1; D possibly corresponds to TRBD1 (5 bases). This CDR3 contains 16 residues. The V end was cut by 0 bases, the J end by 3 bases, with 12 bases between. Germline loops: CDR1 MRHNA, CDR2 SNTAGT. This CDR3 reads CASSDSITGGYNEQFF. Written as DNA, the CDR3 is TGTGCCAGCAGTGACTCGATAACAGGCGGCTACAATGAGCAGTTCTTC.

V gene TRBV6-1 combines with J gene TRBJ1-3; D perhaps matches TRBD1 (6 bases). CDR1 and CDR2 (germline): MNHNS, SASEGT. V lost 6 bases to trimming and J lost 1 base, with 10 bases between them. CDR3 length: 14 residues. Written as DNA, the CDR3 is TGTGCCAGCAGCAGAACAGGGTCTGGAAACACCATATATTTT. It encodes CASSRTGSGNTIYF.

The J gene is TRBJ1-5, the V gene TRBV28, with D maybe TRBD1 (6 bases). CDR1 is MDHEN, CDR2 SYDVKM, per germline. The CDR3 has 14 amino acids. Trimming removed 4 bases from V and 7 bases from J, with 14 bases in between. This CDR3 reads CASSSEGGWQPQHF. The DNA of the CDR3 is TGTGCCAGCAGTTCTGAAGGGGGATGGCAGCCCCAGCATTTT.

This clone has only one observation. This chain links TRBV30 with TRBJ2-7; 14 bases agree with TRBD2. V was pared by 3 bases and J by 9 bases, with 10 bases of the junction left unmatched. CDR1 is GTSNPN, CDR2 SVGIG, per germline (reference sequence). The CDR3 contains 15 residues. CDR3 region: CAWSYGTSGREGQYF. In DNA form, the CDR3 reads TGTGCCTGGAGCTACGGGACTAGCGGGAGAGAGGGGCAGTACTTC.

V is TRBV7-9 and J is TRBJ2-3; 15 nucleotides align to TRBD2. The CDR3 runs to 19 residues. The junction had 9 bases not matched to a gene; V was cut back by 5 bases and J by 0 bases. Germline V CDR1 and CDR2: SEHNR, FQNEAQ (reference sequence). The chain's CDR3 is CASSKGTSGRLASTDTQYF. CDR3 nucleotides: TGTGCCAGCAGCAAAGGGACTAGCGGGAGGCTCGCTAGCACAGATACGCAGTATTTT.

The V call is TRBV18, the J call TRBJ2-3; TRBD1 agrees at 9 bases. This CDR3 spans 15 amino acids. J was trimmed by 0 bases and V by 3 bases; bases with no gene match: 1. CDR1 and CDR2 (germline): KGHSH, LQKENI. CDR3 amino acids: CASSPGTGSTDTQYF. CDR3 DNA sequence: TGTGCCAGCTCACCGGGGACAGGGAGCACAGATACGCAGTATTTT.

The chain combines TRBV29-1 with TRBJ2-2; perhaps TRBD1 as D (6 bases). Germline V gene sequence: CDR1 SQVTM, CDR2 ANQGSEA. The CDR3 has 15 amino acids. Trimming took off 3 bases at V and 2 bases at J, with 13 bases between the two ends. The CDR3 protein is CSVEDSRTNTGELFF. The CDR3 bases are TGCAGCGTTGAGGACAGCAGAACTAACACCGGGGAGCTGTTTTTT.

The chain couples TRBV19 to TRBJ1-2, with 10 bases that match TRBD1. There are 18 residues in the CDR3. Germline assignment: CDR1 LNHDA and CDR2 SQIVND (reference sequence). V lost 3 bases and J lost 3; bases outside the gene matches: 13. DNA for the CDR3: TGTGCCAGTAGTATGGGGCTGCTTCCGGGACAGGGGCACTATGGCTACACCTTC. The encoded protein is CASSMGLLPGQGHYGYTF.

This chain joins TRBV4-1 and TRBJ2-2, with D possibly matching TRBD2 (5 bases). Germline-derived CDR1 and CDR2 are MGHRA and YSYEKL. The V end was cut by 1 base, the J end by 7 bases, with 13 bases between. This CDR3 comprises 15 residues. The CDR3 loop reads CASSQGELVGGELFF. The CDR3 nucleotides are TGCGCCAGCAGCCAAGGGGAGCTAGTCGGCGGGGAGCTGTTTTTT.

This clone was picked up a small number of times. The rearrangement links TRBV25-1 to TRBJ2-7; tentative D call: TRBD1 (6 bases). Trimming took 7 bases from V and 0 from J, leaving 16 bases between them. CDR1 is MGHDK, CDR2 SYGVNS, per germline. This CDR3 contains 15 residues. Written as DNA, the CDR3 is TGTGCCAGCACCAAAATGACAGGAGCCTCCTACGAGCAGTACTTC. The encoded protein is CASTKMTGASYEQYF.

CDR3 coding DNA: TGTGCCAGCAGCTTATGGGCAATTCAAGAGACCCAGTACTTC. It encodes CASSLWAIQETQYF. V gene TRBV5-6 combines with J gene TRBJ2-5; D remains unclear. Germline V gene data show CDR1 as SGHDT and CDR2 as YYEEEE. The V end was cut by 2 bases, the J end by 2 bases, with 10 bases between. The CDR3 is 14 residues long.

A single count supports this clone. This rearrangement joins TRBV14 to TRBJ1-1; D call uncertain. V lost 2 bases and J 0 bases, leaving 7 bases between the germline ends. Germline V gene data show CDR1 as SGHDN and CDR2 as FVKESK. This CDR3 comprises 14 residues. CDR3 in amino acids: CASSQSHLNTEAFF. CDR3 DNA: TGTGCCAGCAGCCAATCCCACTTGAACACTGAAGCTTTCTTT.

The sample holds one count of this clone. V usage is TRBV10-3 and J usage is TRBJ2-5, with 10 bases matching TRBD2. V lost 6 bases and J lost 4; bases outside the gene matches: 5. CDR3 length: 14 amino acids. The germline V gene encodes CDR1 ENHRY and CDR2 SYGVKD. For the CDR3, the DNA is TGTGCCATCAGGAGAGCGGGAGGGGGAGAGACCCAGTACTTC. Translation gives CAIRRAGGGETQYF.

This rearrangement joins TRBV12-5 to TRBJ1-5, with D tentatively TRBD1 (6 bases). The CDR3 is made up of 14 amino acids. Germline V lookup: CDR1 LGHNT, CDR2 FRNRAP. V was shortened by 4 bases and J by 0 bases, with 7 bases between the two germline ends. The CDR3 bases are TGTGCTAGTGGTTCAGGGGATAGCAATCAGCCCCAGCATTTT. This codes for CASGSGDSNQPQHF.

The chain recombines TRBV4-2 with TRBJ2-7; TRBD2 aligns across 14 bases. The CDR3 runs 19 residues. The germline gives CDR1 LGHNA, CDR2 YNFKEQ. J was trimmed by 5 bases and V by 0 bases; bases with no gene match: 12. The CDR3 reads CASSQDGGLAGVRGDEQYF. The CDR3 coding sequence is TGTGCCAGCAGCCAAGATGGGGGACTAGCGGGAGTGAGGGGCGACGAGCAGTACTTC.

J is TRBJ1-3 and V is TRBV6-1; D is undetermined. Trimming left V 2 bases short and J 7 bases short, with 9 bases between. CDR3 length: 13 amino acids. From germline, CDR1 is MNHNS and CDR2 SASEGT. CDR3 in DNA: TGTGCCAGCAGTGAACCAACATCGAACACCATATATTTT. The encoded protein is CASSEPTSNTIYF.

The chain joins TRBV7-9 to TRBJ1-1; D may be TRBD1 (6 bases). Trimming pared 3 bases from V and 2 bases from J, leaving 13 bases between. Germline-derived CDR1 and CDR2 are SEHNR and FQNEAQ (reference sequence). This CDR3 is built from 15 residues. CDR3 DNA sequence: TGTGCCAGCAGCTTTCTACAGGGTCTAAACACTGAAGCTTTCTTT. Its protein product is CASSFLQGLNTEAFF.

The V call is TRBV29-1, the J call TRBJ1-2, with 9 bases aligning to TRBD1. Germline V gene lookup returns CDR1 SQVTM and CDR2 ANQGSEA. The V gene end was trimmed by 5 bases and the J gene end by 4 bases; junction bases not matched to a gene: 11. This CDR3 is built from 15 residues. The CDR3 nucleotides are TGCAGCGTTTCCACTTGGGGACAGGGCATCTATGGCTACACCTTC. The encoded protein is CSVSTWGQGIYGYTF.

The chain joins TRBV5-6 to TRBJ1-5; D possibly corresponds to TRBD1 (6 bases). Looked up from germline, CDR1 is SGHDT and CDR2 is YYEEEE. The CDR3 extends over 14 amino acids. Trimming took 0 bases from V and 6 from J, leaving 10 bases between them. CDR3 protein: CASSLGGGLQPQHF. CDR3 coding DNA: TGTGCCAGCAGCTTGGGCGGGGGGCTTCAGCCCCAGCATTTT.

The CDR3 DNA reads TGTGCCTGGAGTCGACAATACAATCAGCCCCAGCATTTT. It yields the protein CAWSRQYNQPQHF. The chain has TRBV30 and TRBJ1-5; D ambiguous. V lost 2 bases and J lost 3, with 8 bases in between. The CDR3 sequence is 13 residues long. CDR1 is GTSNPN, CDR2 SVGIG, per germline (reference sequence).

The sample holds one count of this clone. The genes are TRBV10-3 and TRBJ2-2; TRBD2 aligns across 14 bases. V dropped 10 bases and J dropped 8; count of bases not matched to a gene: 21. The germline V gene encodes CDR1 ENHRY and CDR2 SYGVKD. The CDR3 extends over 19 amino acids. The CDR3 is CATKAPGTSGRDLVGELFF. The CDR3 nucleotides are TGTGCCACCAAAGCCCCCGGGACTAGCGGGAGAGATTTAGTAGGGGAGCTGTTTTTT.

V is TRBV6-1 and J is TRBJ1-5; tentatively, D is TRBD1 (6 bases). Trimming left V 6 bases short and J 3 bases short, with 12 bases between. The CDR3 extends over 14 amino acids. Germline CDR1 is MNHNS and CDR2 is SASEGT. The CDR3 region has the DNA TGTGCCAGCAGGGGGGGGCCGGACAATCAGCCCCAGCATTTT. Amino acid sequence: CASRGGPDNQPQHF.